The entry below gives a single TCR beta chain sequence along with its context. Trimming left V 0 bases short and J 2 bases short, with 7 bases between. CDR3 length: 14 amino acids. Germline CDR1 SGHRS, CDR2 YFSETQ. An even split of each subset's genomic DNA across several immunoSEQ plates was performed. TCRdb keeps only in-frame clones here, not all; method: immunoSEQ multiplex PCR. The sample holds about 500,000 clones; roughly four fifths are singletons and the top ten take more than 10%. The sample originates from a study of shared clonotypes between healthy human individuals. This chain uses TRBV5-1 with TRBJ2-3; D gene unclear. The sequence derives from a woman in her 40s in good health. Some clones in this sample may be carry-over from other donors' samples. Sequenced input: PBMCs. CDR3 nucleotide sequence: TGCGCCAGCAGCTTGGGGCACGACACAGATACGCAGTATTTT. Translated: CASSLGHDTDTQYF.